Here is one TCR beta chain with its context. Its antigen is not identified. TCRdb redid the calling of the 5' RACE reads with MiXCR, one entry per CDR3 protein. The sample has hundreds of thousands of distinct CDR3 sequences, 15% to 20% seen once. V was pared by 3 bases and J by 4 bases, with 12 bases between. Germline V gene data show CDR1 as SGHAT and CDR2 as FQNNGV. The CDR3 loop spans 14 amino acids. The sample originates from a study of T cells after yellow fever vaccination. General study findings and limits: Reappearance after the booster was seen for most primary-vaccination clones, at roughly 96% CD4 and about 90% CD8.

The sample consisted of PBMCs, taken before the yellow fever booster vaccination. The source of this sequence is a man aged 18 to 29 who received the YFV17D yellow fever vaccine. V gene TRBV11-2 combines with J gene TRBJ1-2; no reliable D call. The DNA of the CDR3 is TGTGCCAGCAGCTTTGAAATGGGCTCCTATGGCTACACCTTC. Its translation is CASSFEMGSYGYTF.